This T cell receptor (beta chain) was captured in a study of blood T cell repertoires in COVID-19. Trimming cost V 4 bases and J 2 bases, with 13 bases left between them. Per the germline V gene, CDR1 is SGHTA and CDR2 is FQGNSA. This CDR3 region has 15 residues. The repertoire was sequenced with immunoSEQ multiplex PCR; TCRdb's copy has only in-frame clones and lacks some. The repertoire consists of approximately 190,000 clones, with roughly 90% occurring once and the leading ten covering about 0.54%. Sequencing used peripheral blood. This receptor was identified in a man aged 50-59 years with acute or convalescent COVID-19. V usage is TRBV7-2 and J usage is TRBJ2-3, with D unresolved. The CDR3 loop is CASSSYYPNTDTQYF. The CDR3 coding sequence is TGTGCCAGCAGCTCGTACTACCCAAACACAGATACGCAGTATTTT.